Here is one T cell receptor (beta chain) with its context. Its matching antigen is unknown. This record comes from a study of beta chain features in type 1 diabetes. Expressed TCRB transcripts were sequenced, since all the RNA that had been isolated was reverse transcribed. Using immunoSEQ multiplex PCR, the repertoire was profiled, and TCRdb retains in-frame clones only, with some absent. The sample carries some 350,000 clones, less than 15% recorded once. General study points: Shorter TCRB CDR3s, moderately but significantly so, marked every one of the four CD4+ subsets in Type 1 diabetes patients.

V gave up 9 bases and J gave up 4 bases, with 16 bases separating them. CDR1 and CDR2 (germline): LNHDA, SQIVND (reference sequence). CDR3 length: 15 residues. This sequence originates from a woman younger than 30 with type 1 diabetes. The material sequenced was naive CD4+ T cells from blood. V usage is TRBV19 and J usage is TRBJ2-6; unclear D gene. The CDR3 region has the DNA TGTGCCAGCAAAACAACAGAAGTCGGGGCCAACGTCCTGACTTTC. Protein: CASKTTEVGANVLTF. The full variable domain, rest sourced from reference TRBV19 and TRBJ2-6, is DGGITQSPKYLFRKEGQNVTLSCEQNLNHDAMYWYRQDPGQGLRLIYYSQIVNDFQKGDIAEGYSVSREKKESFPLTVTSAQKNPTAFYLCASKTTEVGANVLTFGAGSRLTVL.